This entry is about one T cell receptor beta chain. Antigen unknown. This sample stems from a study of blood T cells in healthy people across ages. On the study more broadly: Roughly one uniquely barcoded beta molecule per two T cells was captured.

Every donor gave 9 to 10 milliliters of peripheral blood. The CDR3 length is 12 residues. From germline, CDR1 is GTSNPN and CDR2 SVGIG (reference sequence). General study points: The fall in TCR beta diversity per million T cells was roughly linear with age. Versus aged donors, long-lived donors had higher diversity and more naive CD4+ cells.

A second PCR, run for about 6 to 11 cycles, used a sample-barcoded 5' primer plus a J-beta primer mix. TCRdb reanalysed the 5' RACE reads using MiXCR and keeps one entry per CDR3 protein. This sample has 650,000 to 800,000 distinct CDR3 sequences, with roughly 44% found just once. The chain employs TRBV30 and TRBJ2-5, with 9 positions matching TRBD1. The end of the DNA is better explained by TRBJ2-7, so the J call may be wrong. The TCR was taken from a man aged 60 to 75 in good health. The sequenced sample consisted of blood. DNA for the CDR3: TGTGCCTGTATGGACAGGGGCTACGAGCAGTACTTC. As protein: CACMDRGYEQYF.